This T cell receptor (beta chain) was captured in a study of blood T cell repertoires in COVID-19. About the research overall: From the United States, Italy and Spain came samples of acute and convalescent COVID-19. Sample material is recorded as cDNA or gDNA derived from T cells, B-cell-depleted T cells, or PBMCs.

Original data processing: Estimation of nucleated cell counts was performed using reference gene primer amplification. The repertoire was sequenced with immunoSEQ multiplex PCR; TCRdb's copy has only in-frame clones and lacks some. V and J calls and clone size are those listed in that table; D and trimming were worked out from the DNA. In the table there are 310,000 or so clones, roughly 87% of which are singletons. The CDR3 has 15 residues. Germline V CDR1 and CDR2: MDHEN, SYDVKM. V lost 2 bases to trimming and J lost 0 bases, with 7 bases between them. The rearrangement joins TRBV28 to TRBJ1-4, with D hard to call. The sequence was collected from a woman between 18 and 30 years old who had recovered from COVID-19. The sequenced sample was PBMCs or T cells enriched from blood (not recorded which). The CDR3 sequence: CASSLGAATNEKLFF. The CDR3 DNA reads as TGTGCCAGCAGTTTAGGAGCTGCAACTAATGAAAAACTGTTTTTT.